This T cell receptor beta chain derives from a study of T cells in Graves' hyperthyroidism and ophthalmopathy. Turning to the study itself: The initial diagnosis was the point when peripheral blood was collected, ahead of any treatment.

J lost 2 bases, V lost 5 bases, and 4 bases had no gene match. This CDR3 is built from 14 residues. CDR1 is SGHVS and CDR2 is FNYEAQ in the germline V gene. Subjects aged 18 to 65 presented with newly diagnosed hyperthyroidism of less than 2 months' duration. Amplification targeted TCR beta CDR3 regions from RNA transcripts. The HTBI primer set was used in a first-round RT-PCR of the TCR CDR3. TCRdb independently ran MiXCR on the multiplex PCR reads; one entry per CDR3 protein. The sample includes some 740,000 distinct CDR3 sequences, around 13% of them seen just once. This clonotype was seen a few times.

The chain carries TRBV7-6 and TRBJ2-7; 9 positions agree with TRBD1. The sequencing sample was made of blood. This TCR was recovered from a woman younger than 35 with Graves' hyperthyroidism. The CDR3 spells CASSAGQGAYEQYF. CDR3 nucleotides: TGTGCCAGCAGCGCGGGACAGGGAGCCTACGAGCAGTACTTC.